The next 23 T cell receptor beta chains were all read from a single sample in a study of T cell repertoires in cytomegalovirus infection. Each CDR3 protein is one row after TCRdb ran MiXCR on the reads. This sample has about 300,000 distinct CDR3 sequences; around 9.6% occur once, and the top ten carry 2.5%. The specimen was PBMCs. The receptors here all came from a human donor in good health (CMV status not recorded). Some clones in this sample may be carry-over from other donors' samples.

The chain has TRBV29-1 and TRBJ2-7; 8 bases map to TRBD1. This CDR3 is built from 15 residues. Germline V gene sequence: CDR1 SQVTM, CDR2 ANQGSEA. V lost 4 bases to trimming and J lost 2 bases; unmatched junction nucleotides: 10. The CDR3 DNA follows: TGCAGCGTTGCACCGGACGGGACAGGTCCCTACGAGCAGTACTTC. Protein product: CSVAPDGTGPYEQYF.

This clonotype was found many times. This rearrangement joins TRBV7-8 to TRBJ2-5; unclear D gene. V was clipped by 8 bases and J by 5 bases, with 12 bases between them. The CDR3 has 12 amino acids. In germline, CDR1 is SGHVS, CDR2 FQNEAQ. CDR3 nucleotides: TGTGCCAGCTTTTCTAAAATGGAGACCCAGTACTTC. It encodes CASFSKMETQYF.

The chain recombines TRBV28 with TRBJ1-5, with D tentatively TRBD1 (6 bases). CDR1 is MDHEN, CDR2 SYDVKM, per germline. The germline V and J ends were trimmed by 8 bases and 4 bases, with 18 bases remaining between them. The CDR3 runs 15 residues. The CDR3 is CASGWDTGNNQPQHF. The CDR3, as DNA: TGTGCCAGCGGTTGGGACACAGGGAATAATCAGCCCCAGCATTTT.

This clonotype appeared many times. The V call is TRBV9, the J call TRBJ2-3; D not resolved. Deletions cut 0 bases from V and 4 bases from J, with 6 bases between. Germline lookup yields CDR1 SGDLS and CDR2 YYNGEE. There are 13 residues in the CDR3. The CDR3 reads CASSVGPSDTQYF. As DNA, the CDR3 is TGTGCCAGCAGCGTAGGACCATCAGATACGCAGTATTTT.

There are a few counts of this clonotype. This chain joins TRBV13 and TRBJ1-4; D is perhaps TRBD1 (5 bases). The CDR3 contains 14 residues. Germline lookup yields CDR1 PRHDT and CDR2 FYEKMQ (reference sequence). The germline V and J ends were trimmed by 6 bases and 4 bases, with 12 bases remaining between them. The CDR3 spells CASSFRDRNEKLFF. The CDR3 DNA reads TGTGCCAGCAGTTTTCGGGACCGTAATGAAAAACTGTTTTTT. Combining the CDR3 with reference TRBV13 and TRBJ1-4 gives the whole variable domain AAGVIQSPRHLIKEKRETATLKCYPIPRHDTVYWYQQGPGQDPQFLISFYEKMQSDKGSIPDRFSAQQFSDYHSELNMSSLELGDSALYFCASSFRDRNEKLFFGSGTQLSVL.

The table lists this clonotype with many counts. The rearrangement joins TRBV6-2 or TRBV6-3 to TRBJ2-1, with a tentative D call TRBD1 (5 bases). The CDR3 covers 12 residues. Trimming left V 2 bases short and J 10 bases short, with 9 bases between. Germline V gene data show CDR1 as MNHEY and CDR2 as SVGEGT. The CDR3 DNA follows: TGTGCCAGCAGTTACGAAAGGGGCGAGCAGTTCTTC. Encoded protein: CASSYERGEQFF.

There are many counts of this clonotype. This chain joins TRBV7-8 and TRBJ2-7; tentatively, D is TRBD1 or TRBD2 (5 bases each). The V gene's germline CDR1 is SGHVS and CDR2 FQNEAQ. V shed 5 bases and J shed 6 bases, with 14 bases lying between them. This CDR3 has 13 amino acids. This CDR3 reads CASSQGPNGEQYF. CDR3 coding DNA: TGTGCCAGCAGCCAGGGACCCAACGGCGAGCAGTACTTC.

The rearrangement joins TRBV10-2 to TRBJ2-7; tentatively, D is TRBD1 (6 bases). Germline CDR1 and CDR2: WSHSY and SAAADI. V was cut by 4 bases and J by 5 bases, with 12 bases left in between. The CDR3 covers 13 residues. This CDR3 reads CASSGGHVHEQYF. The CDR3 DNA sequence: TGCGCCAGCAGTGGGGGACATGTCCACGAGCAGTACTTC.

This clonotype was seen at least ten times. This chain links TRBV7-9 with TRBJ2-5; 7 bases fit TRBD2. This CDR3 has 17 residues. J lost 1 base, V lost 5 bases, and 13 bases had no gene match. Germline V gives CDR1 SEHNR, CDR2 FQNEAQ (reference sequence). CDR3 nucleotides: TGTGCCAGCAGCCTTCTCCCGCGCGGGGGTCTCCAAGAGACCCAGTACTTC. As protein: CASSLLPRGGLQETQYF.

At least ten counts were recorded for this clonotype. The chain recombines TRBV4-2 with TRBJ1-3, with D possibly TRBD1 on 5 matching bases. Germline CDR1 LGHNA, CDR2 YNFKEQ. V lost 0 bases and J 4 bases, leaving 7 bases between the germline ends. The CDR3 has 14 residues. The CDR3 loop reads CASSQDRAGNTIYF. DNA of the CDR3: TGTGCCAGCAGCCAAGACAGGGCGGGAAACACCATATATTTT.

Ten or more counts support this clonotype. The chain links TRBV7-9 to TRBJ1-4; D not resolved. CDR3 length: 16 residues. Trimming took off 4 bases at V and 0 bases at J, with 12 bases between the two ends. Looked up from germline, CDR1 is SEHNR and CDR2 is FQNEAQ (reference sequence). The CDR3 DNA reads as TGTGCCAGCAGCTCGTTTAGGACTGCAACTAATGAAAAACTGTTTTTT. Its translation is CASSSFRTATNEKLFF.

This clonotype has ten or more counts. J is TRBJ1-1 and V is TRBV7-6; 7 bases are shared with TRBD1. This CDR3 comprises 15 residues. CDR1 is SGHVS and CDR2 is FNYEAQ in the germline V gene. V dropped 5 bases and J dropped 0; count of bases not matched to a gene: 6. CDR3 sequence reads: CASSLRDRMNTEAFF. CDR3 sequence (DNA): TGTGCCAGCAGCCTTCGGGACAGAATGAACACTGAAGCTTTCTTT. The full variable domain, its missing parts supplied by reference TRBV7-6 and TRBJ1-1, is GAGVSQSPRYKVTKRGQDVALRCDPISGHVSLYWYRQALGQGPEFLTYFNYEAQQDKSGLPNDRFSAERPEGSISTLTIQRTEQRDSAMYRCASSLRDRMNTEAFFGQGTRLTVV.

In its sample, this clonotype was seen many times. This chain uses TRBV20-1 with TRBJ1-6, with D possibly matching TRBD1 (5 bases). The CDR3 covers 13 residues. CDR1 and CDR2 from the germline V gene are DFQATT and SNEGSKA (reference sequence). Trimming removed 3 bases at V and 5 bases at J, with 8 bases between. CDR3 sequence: CSASQGDNSPLHF. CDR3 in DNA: TGCAGTGCTAGCCAAGGGGATAATTCACCCCTCCACTTT.

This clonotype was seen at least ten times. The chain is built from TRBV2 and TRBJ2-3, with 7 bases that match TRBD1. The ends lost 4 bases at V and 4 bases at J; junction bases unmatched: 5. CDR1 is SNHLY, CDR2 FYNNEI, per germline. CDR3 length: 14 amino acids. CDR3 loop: CASSGRRGSDTQYF. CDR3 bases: TGTGCCAGCAGTGGTCGCAGGGGGTCAGATACGCAGTATTTT.

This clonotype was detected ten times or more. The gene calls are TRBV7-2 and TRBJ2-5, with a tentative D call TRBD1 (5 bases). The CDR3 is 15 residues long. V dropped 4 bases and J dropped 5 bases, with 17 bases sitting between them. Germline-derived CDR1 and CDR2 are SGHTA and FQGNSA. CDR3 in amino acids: CASSWIGQATETQYF. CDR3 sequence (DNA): TGTGCCAGCAGCTGGATTGGACAAGCGACGGAGACCCAGTACTTC. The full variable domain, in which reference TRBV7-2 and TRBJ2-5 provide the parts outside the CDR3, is GAGVSQSPSNKVTEKGKDVELRCDPISGHTALYWYRQSLGQGLEFLIYFQGNSAPDKSGLPSDRFSAERTGGSVSTLTIQRTQQEDSAVYLCASSWIGQATETQYFGPGTRLLVL.

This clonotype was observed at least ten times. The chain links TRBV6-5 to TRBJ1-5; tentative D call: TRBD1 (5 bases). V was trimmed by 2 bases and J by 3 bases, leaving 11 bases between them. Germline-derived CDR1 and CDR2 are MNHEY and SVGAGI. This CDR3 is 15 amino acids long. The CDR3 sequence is CASSYGREANQPQHF. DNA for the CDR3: TGTGCCAGCAGTTACGGCAGGGAGGCCAATCAGCCCCAGCATTTT.

The CDR3 coding sequence is TGTGCCACCAGTGATTCTCGGACAGGCCGAGGGGAGACCCAGTACTTC. Residues: CATSDSRTGRGETQYF. The rearrangement joins TRBV24-1 to TRBJ2-5; 7 bases map to TRBD1. The junction had 10 bases not matched to a gene; V was cut back by 2 bases and J by 5 bases. The CDR3 runs 16 residues. Per the germline V gene, CDR1 is KGHDR and CDR2 is SFDVKD.

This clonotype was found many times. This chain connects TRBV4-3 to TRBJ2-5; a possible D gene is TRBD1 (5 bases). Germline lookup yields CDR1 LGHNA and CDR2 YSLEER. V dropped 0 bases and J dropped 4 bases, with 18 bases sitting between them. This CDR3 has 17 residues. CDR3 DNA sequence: TGCGCCAGCAGCCAAGATATAGACGGATCTAGGGGAGAGACCCAGTACTTC. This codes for CASSQDIDGSRGETQYF.

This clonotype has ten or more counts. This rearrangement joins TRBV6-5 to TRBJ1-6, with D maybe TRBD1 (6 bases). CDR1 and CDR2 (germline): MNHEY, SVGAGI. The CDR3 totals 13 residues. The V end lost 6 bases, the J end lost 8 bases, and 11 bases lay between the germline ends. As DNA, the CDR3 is TGTGCCAGCAGAACGGACAGCTATTCACCCCTCCACTTT. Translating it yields CASRTDSYSPLHF.

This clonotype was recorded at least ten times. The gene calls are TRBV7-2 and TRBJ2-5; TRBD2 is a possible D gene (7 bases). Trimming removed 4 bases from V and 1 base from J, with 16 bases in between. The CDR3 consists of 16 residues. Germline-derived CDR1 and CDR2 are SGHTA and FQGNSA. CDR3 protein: CASSSQVRGGQETQYF. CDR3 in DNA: TGTGCCAGCAGCTCTCAAGTTAGGGGGGGCCAAGAGACCCAGTACTTC.

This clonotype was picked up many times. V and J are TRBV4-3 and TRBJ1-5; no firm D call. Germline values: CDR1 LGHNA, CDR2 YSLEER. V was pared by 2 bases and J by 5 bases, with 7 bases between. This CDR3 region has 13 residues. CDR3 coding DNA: TGCGCCAGCAGCCAAAGACTTGATCAGCCCCAGCATTTT. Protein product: CASSQRLDQPQHF.

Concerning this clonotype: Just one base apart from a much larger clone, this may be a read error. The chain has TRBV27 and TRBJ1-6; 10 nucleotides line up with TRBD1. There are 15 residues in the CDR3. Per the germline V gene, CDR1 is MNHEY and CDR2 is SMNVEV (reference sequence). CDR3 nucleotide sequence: TGTGCCAGCAGTTTGACAGGGGGCTATAATTCACCCCCCCACTTT. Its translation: CASSLTGGYNSPPHF.

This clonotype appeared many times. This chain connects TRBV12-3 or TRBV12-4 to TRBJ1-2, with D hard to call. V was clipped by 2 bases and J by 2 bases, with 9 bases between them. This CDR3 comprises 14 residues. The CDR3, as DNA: TGTGCCAGCAGTTTATCTCACAGAAACTATGGCTACACCTTC. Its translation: CASSLSHRNYGYTF.